The TCR beta chain described here comes from a study of blood T cell repertoires in COVID-19 (dated by TCRdb to 2018 to 2020). For the study in its entirety: Collaborator samples came from the United States, Italy and Spain and covered acute and convalescent phases of COVID-19. The prospective study material was composed of cDNA or gDNA derived from T cells, B-cell-depleted T cells, or PBMCs. Samples came from the ongoing ImmuneRACE study (first 160 participants) plus 1,254 subjects from 6 global collaborators. Sample metadata almost always included a de-identified subject ID, COVID-19 status, age in years and sex. A freely available public database, intended as a resource for researchers studying the immune response to SARS-CoV-2, is where the repertoires were released. Deeply sampled blood TCRbeta repertoires from subjects exposed to, actively infected with, or recovered from COVID-19 were included in the dataset. HLA class I and class II types, where available, came from metadata supplied by the sample provider rather than from assay-based typing.

This clone was found once. This receptor's antigen is unknown. Base quality data are lacking; no much larger clone is found one base away. Enrolling through a virtual design, the prospective study's participants ranged in age from roughly 18 to 95 years and lived across some 23 United States geographic areas. In the prospective study, cohorts were assigned on the basis of participant-reported clinical history obtained from a screening survey and a study questionnaire. Recovered participants in ImmuneRACE Cohort 3 were defined by two consecutive negative NP/OP PCR tests, clearance by a healthcare professional, or resolution of symptoms. Each participant in the prospective study had whole blood, serum and a nasopharyngeal or oropharyngeal swab collected by mobile phlebotomists. Additional blood draws and questionnaires over an approximately two-month period could optionally be provided by prospective study participants. Before DNA extraction, prospective study blood samples were shipped either frozen or at room temperature.

CDR1 and CDR2 were assigned from the germline V gene (reference sequence) as GTSNPN and SVGIG. The junction shows trimming of 4 bases on V and 8 bases on J, plus 20 bases between the germline ends. From the cysteine up to the phenylalanine, the CDR3 has a length of 14 residues. The retained sequence is limited to the CDR3, 42 bases, with the frame set at the first base. Study-wide findings and limitations: How much clinical and demographic metadata was included differed by source and by participant, and the metadata was provided uncurated.

The immunoSEQ Assay, a bias-controlled multiplex PCR, was used to amplify TCRbeta CDR3 regions from genomic DNA. The authors' analysis ran thus. The number of nucleated cells in each sample was estimated by amplification of reference gene primers within the assay. To quantify the absolute abundance of each unique TCRbeta CDR3 rearrangement, sequence reads were collapsed and filtered. For each sample, productive Simpson clonality was calculated as the square root of Simpson's diversity index across productive rearrangements. The immuneACCESS repertoire file appears here via TCRdb, limited to in-frame rearrangements. These files lack a portion of the clones; in checked studies, under half of the deficit traces to unresolved V genes, and the cause of the others is not known. V and J calls and clone size come straight from that table; D and trimming were deduced from the DNA. The sample table lists 150,000 or so clones, about 90% of them with a count of one. Over 7% of the sample lies in the top ten.

This receptor was taken from a woman between 50 and 59 years old who had recovered from COVID-19. The chain joins TRBV30 to TRBJ1-2, with an unclear D gene assignment. The sequencing input was PBMCs or T cells enriched from blood (not recorded which). The sequenced DNA is TGTGCCTGGAATCACCTGCAACAGCCAAGCGGCTACACCTTC. It translates as CAWNHLQQPSGYTF.